One TCR beta chain is described in this entry. Profiled with immunoSEQ multiplex PCR; TCRdb holds only in-frame clones, not every one. The data contain some 96,000 clones, 70% to 90% of them singletons. The CDR3 length is 14 residues. The V end was cut by 4 bases, the J end by 1 base, with 10 bases between. Per the germline V gene, CDR1 is SGDLS and CDR2 is YYNGEE. These data come from a study of blood T cell repertoires in COVID-19. Whole-study context: Acute and convalescent COVID-19 samples came from the United States, Italy and Spain. T cells, B-cell-depleted T cells, or PBMCs supplied cDNA or gDNA.

This TCR derives from a man older than 75 with acute or convalescent COVID-19. The chain has TRBV9 and TRBJ2-3; a possible D gene is TRBD2 (6 bases). Material: peripheral blood. Here the CDR3 reads CASSKREGTDTQYF. Here the CDR3 DNA reads TGTGCCAGCAGCAAGAGGGAGGGCACAGATACGCAGTATTTT.